These T cell receptor beta chains were read from a single sample in a study of blood T cell repertoires in COVID-19. The repertoire was sequenced with immunoSEQ multiplex PCR; TCRdb's copy has only in-frame clones and lacks some. This sample has about 140,000 clones, with about 89% found just once. Sequenced sample: PBMCs or T cells enriched from blood (not recorded which). These TCRs come from a man aged 55 to 70 who had recovered from COVID-19. Both conserved end residues are part of each CDR3. The order of the fields is D gene, clone size, V gene, J gene, CDR3 DNA, CDR3 protein. D genes are given only for firm matches. Clone size is given for some rows only: seen once, a few or many times, or a class if the clone is expanded.

>NA|NA|TRBV18|TRBJ2-2
TGTGCCAGCTCACCGAGGGCCGGGGAGCTGTTTTTT
CASSPRAGELFF
>NA|NA|TRBV18|TRBJ2-7
TGTGCCAGCTCACTTCTCGACAGGTACGAGCAGTACTTC
CASSLLDRYEQYF
>TRBD1|NA|TRBV6-5|TRBJ1-5
TGTGCCAGCAGGGAGGGACAGGGTCGCAATCAGCCCCAGCATTTT
CASREGQGRNQPQHF
>TRBD1|few|TRBV19|TRBJ1-4
TGTGCCAGTAGCTCCGGGACAGGGAGTGGAAAACTGTTTTTT
CASSSGTGSGKLFF
>TRBD1|NA|TRBV28|TRBJ1-2
TGTGCCAGCAGCATACCGGGACAGGCTTATGGCTACACCTTC
CASSIPGQAYGYTF
>NA|NA|TRBV5-1|TRBJ1-1
TGCGCCAGCAGCTTCATCCCGAACACTGAAGCTTTCTTT
CASSFIPNTEAFF
>NA|many|TRBV27|TRBJ2-1
TGTGCCAGCAGTCACGCCGGGACAAGAACCAATGAGCAGTTCTTC
CASSHAGTRTNEQFF
>TRBD1|once|TRBV2|TRBJ2-3
TGTGCCAGGGGTGGATCGGGACAGGGAGATACGCAGTATTTT
CARGGSGQGDTQYF
>TRBD2|NA|TRBV9|TRBJ2-1
TGTGCCAGCAGCGCTGGGACTAGCGGGAACTACAATGAGCAGTTCTTC
CASSAGTSGNYNEQFF
>NA|NA|TRBV5-4|TRBJ2-7
TGTGCCAGCAGCTACCGACAGGACTCCTACGAGCAGTACTTC
CASSYRQDSYEQYF
>NA|NA|TRBV7-2|TRBJ1-2
TGTGCCAGCAGCTTCCAGAATGGTAATGGCTACACCTTC
CASSFQNGNGYTF
>NA|NA|TRBV2|TRBJ2-4
TGTGCCAGCAGACCCACAGGAGAACTAGCCAAAAACATTCAGTACTTC
CASRPTGELAKNIQYF
>NA|NA|TRBV12-5|TRBJ2-5
TGTGCTAGTGGCCGTGGGGCAGAAGAGACCCAGTACTTC
CASGRGAEETQYF
>NA|NA|TRBV3-1/TRBV3-2|TRBJ1-5
TGTGCCAGCAGGGGGGCAGGGATCTACCAGCACCAGCATTTT
CASRGAGIYQHQHF
>NA|NA|TRBV30|TRBJ2-7
TGTGCCTGGAGTTGGTTTGGGCAGGGGGGTTACGAGCAGTACTTC
CAWSWFGQGGYEQYF
>NA|NA|TRBV5-1|TRBJ1-2
TGCGCCAGCAGCTTAACAGGGTCCGGAACGATTTATGGCTACACCTTC
CASSLTGSGTIYGYTF
>NA|NA|TRBV10-2|TRBJ1-5
TGCGCCAGCAGACAGGGTTATAGTCAGCCCCAGCATTTT
CASRQGYSQPQHF
>NA|NA|TRBV19|TRBJ2-1
TGTGCCAGTCAAAGCAGGGGAAACTCCTACAATGAGCAGTTCTTC
CASQSRGNSYNEQFF
>NA|NA|TRBV3-1/TRBV3-2|TRBJ1-3
TGTGCCAGCAGCCAGGACATCCGCTCTGGAAACACCATATATTTT
CASSQDIRSGNTIYF
>NA|NA|TRBV5-1|TRBJ1-3
TGCGCCAGCAGCTGGGGATGGGACAAAATCTTTGCGGACTCTGGAAACACCATATATTTT
CASSWGWDKIFADSGNTIYF
>TRBD1|NA|TRBV7-9|TRBJ2-2
TGTGCCAGCAGCCACGGACAGGGTGAGTGGTCCGGGGAGCTGTTTTTT
CASSHGQGEWSGELFF
>TRBD2|NA|TRBV19|TRBJ2-5
TGTGCCAGTAGTGTCACTAGCGGGGGGTTTGGGGAGACCCAGTACTTC
CASSVTSGGFGETQYF
>NA|NA|TRBV19|TRBJ2-1
TGTGCCATCCCGAGCTCCTACAATGAGCAGTTCTTC
CAIPSSYNEQFF
>TRBD1|few|TRBV28|TRBJ1-2
TGTGCCAGCAGTTCCGGGACAGCCTATGGCTACACCTTC
CASSSGTAYGYTF
>TRBD1|NA|TRBV2|TRBJ1-5
TGTGCCAGCCGGGGACAGGGTAACCAGCCCCAGCATTTT
CASRGQGNQPQHF
>TRBD1|NA|TRBV28|TRBJ2-7
TGTGCCACCCGACAGGGGGCCTACGAGCAGTACTTC
CATRQGAYEQYF
>NA|NA|TRBV11-2|TRBJ2-7
TGTGCCAGCAGCTTAGGACTAGCCTACGAGCAGTACTTC
CASSLGLAYEQYF
>NA|NA|TRBV20-1|TRBJ2-2
TGCAGTGCGGGAGCCGGGGAGCTGTTTTTT
CSAGAGELFF
>NA|NA|TRBV5-6|TRBJ2-7
TGTGCCAGCAGCTTTTACTACAAAGGAAGCTACGAGCAGTACTTC
CASSFYYKGSYEQYF
>NA|NA|TRBV27|TRBJ2-7
TGTGCCAGCAGTTTATCGTCAACCTACGAGCAGTACTTC
CASSLSSTYEQYF
>NA|NA|TRBV2|TRBJ1-1
TGTGCCAGCAGTGCCTACCGTAATAACGAAGCTTTCTTT
CASSAYRNNEAFF
>NA|NA|TRBV10-2|TRBJ2-1
TGCGCCAGCAGTGAGTCCTTACAGGGTGGGGAGTTCTTC
CASSESLQGGEFF
>TRBD2|once|TRBV4-1|TRBJ2-3
TGCGCCAGCAGCCCGCGACTAGCGGGGGTAGGAGATACGCAGTATTTT
CASSPRLAGVGDTQYF
>NA|once|TRBV24-1|TRBJ2-2
TGTGCCACCAGTGACCAGGGACACCCGAACACCGGGGAGCTGTTTTTT
CATSDQGHPNTGELFF
>TRBD1|NA|TRBV11-2|TRBJ2-7
TGTGCCAGCGCTTCAGGGGGCTACGAGCAGTACTTC
CASASGGYEQYF
>NA|once|TRBV27|TRBJ1-5
TGTGCCAGCAGTTTATTCGGACAGTTCGGTAACAATCAGCCCCAGCATTTT
CASSLFGQFGNNQPQHF
>TRBD2|NA|TRBV18|TRBJ2-7
TGTGCCAGCTCACCTTCAGCCGGGACTAGGCTCTCCTACGAGCAGTACTTC
CASSPSAGTRLSYEQYF
>NA|NA|TRBV18|TRBJ1-1
TGTGCCAGCTCACCCAGGGAGGGAAACACTGAAGCTTTCTTT
CASSPREGNTEAFF
>NA|NA|TRBV3-1/TRBV3-2|TRBJ2-1
TGTGCCAGCAGCCAGACCAGGGGGGCCTACAATGAGCAGTTCTTC
CASSQTRGAYNEQFF
>TRBD1|NA|TRBV30|TRBJ2-7
TGTGCCTGGAGTGTAGGGACAGGGAAATCCTACGAGCAGTACTTC
CAWSVGTGKSYEQYF
>TRBD1|NA|TRBV6-5|TRBJ1-6
TGTGCCAGCAGTTACGGGACAGGGACCACTAATTCACCCCTCCACTTT
CASSYGTGTTNSPLHF
>TRBD2|few|TRBV18|TRBJ2-1
TGTGCCAGCTCAGGTAGCGGGGGAGATAATGAGCAGTTCTTC
CASSGSGGDNEQFF
>NA|NA|TRBV28|TRBJ1-6
TGTGCCACCCCGGGCCAGGGTAATTCACCCCTCCACTTT
CATPGQGNSPLHF
>NA|NA|TRBV5-4|TRBJ1-1
TGTGCCAGCACCCGGCGGGATTTTACTGAAGCTTTCTTT
CASTRRDFTEAFF
>NA|NA|TRBV5-1|TRBJ1-5
TGCGCCAGCAGCTTGGAAGGGGTTGCTGGTCAGCCCCAGCATTTT
CASSLEGVAGQPQHF
>TRBD1|NA|TRBV6-5|TRBJ1-1
TGTGCCAGCAGGGGAACCGGGACAGGGTTAATTGCAGCTTTCTTT
CASRGTGTGLIAAFF